Sequencing of this TCR beta chain was carried out in a study of shared clonotypes between healthy human individuals. As regards this clone: The sample holds other DNA sequences that translate to the same CDR3.

None of the donors, who were healthy HIV-negative adults, had recently had acute infections or vaccinations. Assay execution proceeded at the deep level. Each PCR replicate run on unsorted PBMC took in 300 ng DNA, tens of thousands of T cell genomes. Original processing methods: With immunoSEQ giving junction-only sequences and no quality scores, filtering differed. The method was immunoSEQ multiplex PCR; TCRdb's version includes in-frame clones alone and lacks a portion of them. The V and J calls and the clone size are those of that table, but D and trimming were determined from the DNA. Of about 470,000 clones listed, about four fifths were seen once; the top ten hold around 13%. Looked up from germline, CDR1 is SGHTA and CDR2 is FQGNSA. This CDR3 comprises 12 residues. V dropped 1 base and J dropped 9 bases, with 7 bases sitting between them.

J is TRBJ2-1 and V is TRBV7-2; D gene unclear. The sequencing input was PBMCs. The sequence was collected from a woman aged 35 to 49 in good health. Some clones in this sample may be carry-over from other donors' samples. CDR3: CASSLGRGEQFF. CDR3 bases: TGTGCCAGCAGCTTAGGTAGAGGTGAGCAGTTCTTC.